This T cell receptor beta chain was found in a study of control samples from healthy donors and cancer patients. The table came from immunoSEQ multiplex PCR; TCRdb's copy has only in-frame clones and leaves some out. The sample lists 95,000 to 130,000 clones, 93% seen once, with roughly 2.6% in the top ten. This CDR3 comprises 12 residues. V was cut by 3 bases and J by 5 bases, with 7 bases left in between. Germline lookup yields CDR1 LNHDA and CDR2 SQIVND (reference sequence). Sequencing used blood. The clonotype originates from a man younger than 45 in good health. The chain uses TRBV19 and TRBJ2-5, with D unresolved. CDR3 in DNA: TGTGCCAGTAGTATTGCTTCGGAGACCCAGTACTTC. It specifies CASSIASETQYF. The full variable domain, its missing parts supplied by reference TRBV19 and TRBJ2-5, is DGGITQSPKYLFRKEGQNVTLSCEQNLNHDAMYWYRQDPGQGLRLIYYSQIVNDFQKGDIAEGYSVSREKKESFPLTVTSAQKNPTAFYLCASSIASETQYFGPGTRLLVL.